A single sample gave rise to the 22 T cell receptor beta chains below, sequenced in a study of blood T cell repertoires in COVID-19 (dated by TCRdb to 2020 to 2021). Library preparation employed the immunoSEQ multiplex PCR assay. Imported from immuneACCESS, the table was reduced by TCRdb to in-frame sequences with V and J called. These copies leave out some clones; in studies compared against another copy, an unresolved V gene accounts for under half, and the cause of the remainder is not known. The sample table records approximately 240,000 clones; under 90% of these occur just once. 5.1% of the sample comes from the top ten. The sequenced sample was peripheral blood. These receptors came from an older woman who had recovered from COVID-19.

The chain joins TRBV5-4 to TRBJ2-1, with a possible D match to TRBD2 (5 bases). This CDR3 region has 16 residues. CDR1 is SGHNT and CDR2 is YYREEE in the germline V gene (reference sequence). The V gene lost 6 bases and the J gene lost 9 bases, with 25 bases spanning the gap. CDR3 in DNA: TGTGCCAGCAACCCCTACCCCAAGGGAGAGCGCGGTGAGCAGTTCTTC. As protein: CASNPYPKGERGEQFF.

This chain joins TRBV7-2 and TRBJ2-1, with a tentative D call TRBD2 (6 bases). Germline CDR1 is SGHTA and CDR2 is FQGNSA. This CDR3 is 11 amino acids long. Trimming cost V 10 bases and J 4 bases, with 8 bases left between them. The CDR3, as DNA: TGTGCCATTCGGGGGTACAATGAGCAGTTCTTC. Protein sequence: CAIRGYNEQFF.

The gene calls are TRBV27 and TRBJ2-2; 8 nucleotides match TRBD1. CDR1 is MNHEY and CDR2 is SMNVEV in the germline V gene (reference sequence). The V gene end was trimmed by 5 bases and the J gene end by 3 bases; junction bases not matched to a gene: 11. The CDR3 runs 17 residues. CDR3 DNA: TGTGCCAGCAGTCTTGCGGGTGACAGGGGTTACACCGGGGAGCTGTTTTTT. This encodes CASSLAGDRGYTGELFF.

The chain is built from TRBV5-4 and TRBJ2-1; tentative D call: TRBD2 (6 bases). Germline assignment: CDR1 SGHNT and CDR2 YYREEE (reference sequence). The V end was cut by 0 bases, the J end by 7 bases, with 11 bases between. This CDR3 region has 14 residues. The CDR3 protein is CASSLGGGVNEQFF. The CDR3 DNA reads as TGTGCCAGCAGCTTGGGTGGAGGGGTGAATGAGCAGTTCTTC.

This clone was observed a handful of times. The V gene is TRBV7-2, the J gene TRBJ1-3, with D unresolved. The CDR3 extends over 14 amino acids. Germline lookup yields CDR1 SGHTA and CDR2 FQGNSA. V shed 3 bases and J shed 0 bases, with 6 bases lying between them. In DNA form, the CDR3 reads TGTGCCAGCAGCTTCTCCGGCTCTGGAAACACCATATATTTT. This encodes CASSFSGSGNTIYF. The whole variable domain, filled in from reference TRBV7-2 and TRBJ1-3, reads GAGVSQSPSNKVTEKGKDVELRCDPISGHTALYWYRQSLGQGLEFLIYFQGNSAPDKSGLPSDRFSAERTGGSVSTLTIQRTQQEDSAVYLCASSFSGSGNTIYFGEGSWLTVV.

Turning to this clone: This same CDR3 is encoded by further DNA sequences in the sample. The CDR3 spells CASSRDRVAGELFF. The DNA for the CDR3 is TGTGCCAGCAGTCGAGACAGGGTGGCCGGGGAGCTGTTTTTT. The chain combines TRBV2 with TRBJ2-2, with TRBD1 matching 7 bases. Germline V CDR1 and CDR2: SNHLY, FYNNEI. The CDR3 sequence is 14 residues long. With V trimmed by 5 bases and J by 6 bases, 6 bases remained unmatched.

The genes are TRBV2 and TRBJ2-3; 9 nucleotides agree with TRBD1. CDR1 and CDR2 (germline): SNHLY, FYNNEI. The CDR3 runs to 15 residues. After removal of 6 bases from V and 3 bases from J, the junction contained 7 bases not matched to a gene. The DNA of the CDR3 is TGTGCCAGCAGACCCCGGACAGGGGATACAGATACGCAGTATTTT. Encoded protein: CASRPRTGDTDTQYF.

This clone was observed a single time. This chain links TRBV5-1 with TRBJ2-1; the match to TRBD1 covers 9 bases. The germline V gene has CDR1 SGHRS and CDR2 YFSETQ. The V segment lost 0 bases and the J segment 0 bases; nucleotides outside the gene matches: 10. The length of the CDR3 is 19 residues. CDR3 sequence: CASSLARTGASLSYNEQFF. For the CDR3, the DNA is TGCGCCAGCAGCTTGGCCAGGACAGGGGCCTCCCTCTCCTACAATGAGCAGTTCTTC.

The chain employs TRBV7-3 and TRBJ1-1; 7 bases are shared with TRBD1. CDR1 SGHTA and CDR2 FQGTGA come from the germline V gene. This CDR3 region has 14 residues. The V gene end was trimmed by 7 bases and the J gene end by 6 bases; junction bases not matched to a gene: 11. CDR3 sequence: CASNTTGSIAEAFF. CDR3 DNA: TGTGCCAGCAACACGACAGGGTCGATCGCTGAAGCTTTCTTT.

This rearrangement joins TRBV12-3 or TRBV12-4 to TRBJ1-5; no clear D. The CDR3 extends over 13 amino acids. V was clipped by 7 bases and J by 3 bases, with 10 bases between them. CDR3 bases: TGTGCCAGCACCGAGGGCCACAATCAGCCCCAGCATTTT. It codes for CASTEGHNQPQHF.

The chain joins TRBV29-1 to TRBJ2-1; a weak D match, TRBD2 (6 bases). The CDR3 sequence is 18 residues long. CDR1 and CDR2 from the germline V gene are SQVTM and ANQGSEA. V was pared by 2 bases and J by 0 bases, with 20 bases between. The CDR3: CSVESSFSGSSSYNEQFF. DNA of the CDR3: TGCAGCGTTGAAAGTAGTTTTAGCGGATCTAGCTCCTACAATGAGCAGTTCTTC.

The chain combines TRBV29-1 with TRBJ2-1, with 9 nucleotides matching TRBD2. V trimming: 5 bases; J trimming: 6 bases; junction bases outside the gene matches: 8. From germline, CDR1 is SQVTM and CDR2 ANQGSEA. This CDR3 comprises 14 residues. CDR3 loop: CSVRQRGDLNEQFF. CDR3 DNA sequence: TGCAGCGTTCGGCAGCGGGGGGATCTCAATGAGCAGTTCTTC.

The chain combines TRBV5-1 with TRBJ2-5; 12 positions match TRBD2. CDR3 length equals 16 residues. V shed 3 bases, J shed 5 bases, and the junction held 8 bases outside the gene matches. Germline V lookup: CDR1 SGHRS, CDR2 YFSETQ. The CDR3 spells CASSSSLAGGQETQYF. The CDR3 DNA follows: TGCGCCAGCAGCTCATCCCTAGCGGGGGGGCAGGAGACCCAGTACTTC.

V is TRBV2 and J is TRBJ2-4, with TRBD1 identical over 10 bases. The CDR3 loop spans 15 amino acids. The J segment lost 9 bases and the V segment lost 6 bases, leaving 11 bases of the junction unmatched. Per germline, CDR1 SNHLY and CDR2 FYNNEI. For the CDR3, the DNA is TGTGCCAGCAGCTCACCTCCTCGGACAGGGGGCATTCAGTACTTC. It is translated as CASSSPPRTGGIQYF.

The rearrangement links TRBV5-4 to TRBJ1-1; no definite D call. Trimming took off 0 bases at V and 5 bases at J, with 5 bases between the two ends. There are 12 residues in the CDR3. Germline V gene sequence: CDR1 SGHNT, CDR2 YYREEE (reference sequence). The CDR3 DNA sequence: TGTGCCAGCAGCTTGGGGCGGACTGAAGCTTTCTTT. Encoded protein: CASSLGRTEAFF.

The chain recombines TRBV7-9 with TRBJ1-4; tentative D call: TRBD1 (5 bases). V gave up 5 bases and J gave up 6 bases, with 13 bases separating them. Germline loops: CDR1 SEHNR, CDR2 FQNEAQ (reference sequence). The CDR3 totals 14 residues. The DNA of the CDR3 is TGTGCCAGCAGCCCCAGGGTCACCGATGAAAAACTGTTTTTT. Its translation: CASSPRVTDEKLFF. Filled out from reference TRBV7-9 and TRBJ1-4, the complete variable domain reads DTGVSQNPRHKITKRGQNVTFRCDPISEHNRLYWYRQTLGQGPEFLTYFQNEAQLEKSRLLSDRFSAERPKGSFSTLEIQRTEQGDSAMYLCASSPRVTDEKLFFGSGTQLSVL.

The rearrangement joins TRBV2 to TRBJ2-7, with D possibly being TRBD2 (5 bases). The germline gives CDR1 SNHLY, CDR2 FYNNEI. CDR3 size: 15 residues. Trimming left V 7 bases short and J 0 bases short, with 16 bases between. In DNA, the CDR3 is TGTGCCAGCATACGACCCTCGCGGGTCTCCTACGAGCAGTACTTC. Protein sequence: CASIRPSRVSYEQYF.

This clone was seen only once. This chain uses TRBV5-4 with TRBJ2-5; D possibly corresponds to TRBD1 (6 bases). Germline CDR1 reads SGHNT; CDR2 reads YYREEE (reference sequence). V was clipped by 4 bases and J by 4 bases, with 17 bases between them. The CDR3 consists of 15 residues. This CDR3 is CASSAPEQGPETQYF. For the CDR3, the DNA is TGTGCCAGCAGCGCGCCGGAACAGGGCCCAGAGACCCAGTACTTC. Full variable domain (missing parts from reference TRBV5-4 and TRBJ2-5): ETGVTQSPTHLIKTRGQQVTLRCSSQSGHNTVSWYQQALGQGPQFIFQYYREEENGRGNFPPRFSGLQFPNYSSELNVNALELDDSALYLCASSAPEQGPETQYFGPGTRLLVL.

In the case of this clone: The sample carries other DNA sequences with the same CDR3. This rearrangement joins TRBV4-1 to TRBJ1-2; no clear D. V was trimmed by 0 bases and J by 4 bases, leaving 9 bases between them. Looked up from germline, CDR1 is MGHRA and CDR2 is YSYEKL. This CDR3 has 14 amino acids. CDR3 sequence: CASSQDRGSYGYTF. In DNA, the CDR3 is TGCGCCAGCAGCCAAGACCGAGGGAGCTATGGCTACACCTTC.

The CDR3 DNA follows: TGTGCCAGCAGCGCTTGGACTGTGAACACCGGGGAGCTGTTTTTT. Its protein is CASSAWTVNTGELFF. The V gene is TRBV9, the J gene TRBJ2-2; D possibly corresponds to TRBD2 (5 bases). Trimming removed 3 bases at V and 1 base at J, with 10 bases between. Germline V CDR1 and CDR2: SGDLS, YYNGEE. The CDR3 runs 15 residues.

This clone was recorded a few times. The chain carries TRBV20-1 and TRBJ1-1, with TRBD1 matching over 10 bases. This CDR3 comprises 14 residues. V lost 3 bases, J lost 3 bases, and 4 bases stayed unmatched. Germline CDR1 DFQATT, CDR2 SNEGSKA (reference sequence). CDR3 sequence: CSASRQGADTEAFF. The CDR3 DNA sequence: TGCAGTGCTAGTAGACAGGGGGCGGACACTGAAGCTTTCTTT.

The chain joins TRBV19 to TRBJ1-1, with 11 nucleotides matching TRBD1. The trim removed 6 bases at V and 10 bases at J, leaving 10 bases unmatched. Germline CDR1 is LNHDA and CDR2 is SQIVND (reference sequence). The CDR3 is 14 residues long. CDR3 nucleotides: TGTGCCAGTAGCAAAGGGACAGGGGGAATAGTAGCTTTCTTT. As protein: CASSKGTGGIVAFF.